The sequence of this T cell receptor (beta chain) was determined in a study of control samples from healthy donors and cancer patients. The CDR3 extends over 17 amino acids. Produced via immunoSEQ multiplex PCR; TCRdb's table is partial and in-frame only. In the table there are around 200,000 clones, about 94% of which are singletons. This TCR was recovered from a man between 45 and 60 years old in good health. The chain employs TRBV12-2 and TRBJ2-6; no DNA check was done on the table's D call, TRBD1. TRBV12-2 is a pseudogene segment. Sequenced material: blood. The CDR3 reads CASRCGGTQSRANVLTF. The CDR3 DNA is TGTGCAAGTCGCTGTGGTGGCACACAAAGTCGGGCCAACGTCCTGACTTTC.